The source of this TCR beta chain is a study of control samples from healthy donors and cancer patients. Per the germline V gene, CDR1 is MNHEY and CDR2 is SVGAGI. Trimming stripped 2 bases from V and 10 bases from J, with 23 bases between. The CDR3 sequence is 16 residues long. Profiling relied on immunoSEQ multiplex PCR, and the TCRdb table lists in-frame clones only, not all of them. The data hold roughly 100,000 clones, with around 89% observed a single time. The V gene is TRBV6-5, the J gene TRBJ1-2, with a possible D match to TRBD1 (5 bases). The material sequenced was PBMCs. The receptor's source is a man in his 60s with lung cancer. CDR3 amino acids: CASSYMVTGTQSAYTF. In DNA form, the CDR3 reads TGTGCCAGCAGTTACATGGTAACCGGGACTCAAAGTGCCTACACCTTC.